A selection of T cell receptor beta chains follows, all from one sample in a study of CD8+ T cells in alopecia areata. Profiling relied on immunoSEQ multiplex PCR, and the TCRdb table lists in-frame clones only, not all of them. The table shows more than 95,000 clones, with 50% to 75% occurring only once. The specimen comprised CD8+ T cells sorted from blood, sampled at week 4, from a patient treated with tofacitinib. These receptors all come from a human donor with alopecia areata. CDR3s include the opening cysteine and the closing phenylalanine or tryptophan. The order of the fields is clone size, CDR3 length, D gene, V gene, J gene, CDR3 DNA, CDR3 protein. D genes are given only for firm matches. Part of the rows lack a size; the others show once, few, many or a class for expanded clones.

abundance: .
len: 16
d_gene: .
v_gene: TRBV7-8
j_gene: TRBJ2-1
CDR3nt: TGTGCCAGCAGCTTGGGGCTCCGTGGACACTACAATGAGCAGTTCTTC
CDR3aa: CASSLGLRGHYNEQFF

abundance: few
len: 12
d_gene: TRBD1
v_gene: TRBV30
j_gene: TRBJ1-1
CDR3nt: TGTGCCTGGGACAGGGGGTTCACTGAAGCTTTCTTT
CDR3aa: CAWDRGFTEAFF

abundance: few
len: 13
d_gene: .
v_gene: TRBV6-5
j_gene: TRBJ1-2
CDR3nt: TGTGCCAGCAGTTACGGACTCTCCTATGGCTACACCTTC
CDR3aa: CASSYGLSYGYTF

abundance: .
len: 15
d_gene: .
v_gene: TRBV7-2
j_gene: TRBJ2-5
CDR3nt: TGTGCCAGCAGCTTAGAATTCAGTTCCCAAGAGACCCAGTACTTC
CDR3aa: CASSLEFSSQETQYF

abundance: .
len: 13
d_gene: .
v_gene: TRBV30
j_gene: TRBJ1-1
CDR3nt: TGTGCCTGGAGTGTAGGGGGAGTAGTTGAAGCTTTCTTT
CDR3aa: CAWSVGGVVEAFF

abundance: once
len: 14
d_gene: TRBD1
v_gene: TRBV9
j_gene: TRBJ2-1
CDR3nt: TGTGCCAGTGCGAGGACAGGGGGCCGGGATGAGCAGTTCTTC
CDR3aa: CASARTGGRDEQFF

abundance: .
len: 13
d_gene: .
v_gene: TRBV5-1
j_gene: TRBJ2-7
CDR3nt: TGCGCCAGCAGCTTGACTGGGCTCCACGAGCAGTACTTC
CDR3aa: CASSLTGLHEQYF

abundance: few
len: 14
d_gene: .
v_gene: TRBV27
j_gene: TRBJ2-1
CDR3nt: TGTGCCAGCAGTTTCTACCTCCTTCCGCGGGAGCAGTTCTTC
CDR3aa: CASSFYLLPREQFF

abundance: few
len: 14
d_gene: TRBD1
v_gene: TRBV30
j_gene: TRBJ1-2
CDR3nt: TGTGCCTGGAGTATTGTCGGGACAGGTTCGGGCTACACCTTC
CDR3aa: CAWSIVGTGSGYTF

abundance: .
len: 16
d_gene: TRBD1
v_gene: TRBV15
j_gene: TRBJ1-2
CDR3nt: TGTGCCACCAGCAGAGAAGCGGGACAGGGTAACTATGGCTACACCTTC
CDR3aa: CATSREAGQGNYGYTF

abundance: .
len: 14
d_gene: .
v_gene: TRBV7-9
j_gene: TRBJ2-7
CDR3nt: TGTGCCAGCAGCTTACCCAAAGGGTCCTACGAGCAGTACTTC
CDR3aa: CASSLPKGSYEQYF

abundance: .
len: 11
d_gene: .
v_gene: TRBV2
j_gene: TRBJ1-2
CDR3nt: TGTGCCATACGGAAACCGGATGGCTACACCTTC
CDR3aa: CAIRKPDGYTF

abundance: .
len: 16
d_gene: .
v_gene: TRBV6-4
j_gene: TRBJ1-2
CDR3nt: TGTGCCAGCAGTGAGGGCCAGGACACGGGAGTTATGAGCTACACCTTC
CDR3aa: CASSEGQDTGVMSYTF

abundance: once
len: 10
d_gene: .
v_gene: TRBV2
j_gene: TRBJ2-1
CDR3nt: TGTGCCAGCAGTTCAAATGAGCAGTTCTTC
CDR3aa: CASSSNEQFF

abundance: once
len: 12
d_gene: TRBD2
v_gene: TRBV7-9
j_gene: TRBJ2-5
CDR3nt: TGTGCCAGCAGCCACGGGGGGGAGACCCAGTACTTC
CDR3aa: CASSHGGETQYF

abundance: .
len: 16
d_gene: TRBD2
v_gene: TRBV6-5
j_gene: TRBJ2-7
CDR3nt: TGTGCCAGCAGTTACTTTAACGGGCTAGCGGGGTACGAGCAGTACTTC
CDR3aa: CASSYFNGLAGYEQYF

abundance: .
len: 15
d_gene: TRBD1
v_gene: TRBV5-1
j_gene: TRBJ2-7
CDR3nt: TGCGCCAGCAGCTTACTGACAGGGAGTCAATACGAGCAGTACTTC
CDR3aa: CASSLLTGSQYEQYF

abundance: .
len: 12
d_gene: .
v_gene: TRBV29-1
j_gene: TRBJ1-1
CDR3nt: TGCAGCGTTGAGGCGGTGAAAGCTGAAGCTTTCTTT
CDR3aa: CSVEAVKAEAFF

abundance: .
len: 16
d_gene: TRBD2
v_gene: TRBV6-4
j_gene: TRBJ2-3
CDR3nt: TGTGCCAGCAGTCCTCGGACTAGCGGGGGGTCAGATACGCAGTATTTT
CDR3aa: CASSPRTSGGSDTQYF

abundance: .
len: 12
d_gene: TRBD1
v_gene: TRBV29-1
j_gene: TRBJ1-2
CDR3nt: TGCAGCGGTGACAGGGGGGCCTATGGCTACACCTTC
CDR3aa: CSGDRGAYGYTF

abundance: few
len: 14
d_gene: .
v_gene: TRBV30
j_gene: TRBJ1-1
CDR3nt: TGTGCCTGGAGTGTATTCGGCGGGAACACTGAAGCTTTCTTT
CDR3aa: CAWSVFGGNTEAFF

abundance: .
len: 14
d_gene: .
v_gene: TRBV9
j_gene: TRBJ1-5
CDR3nt: TGTGCCAGCAGCGTAATGGAGGACCGGGGGCCCCAGCATTTT
CDR3aa: CASSVMEDRGPQHF

abundance: once
len: 14
d_gene: .
v_gene: TRBV28
j_gene: TRBJ1-5
CDR3nt: TGTGCCAGCAGTTTTGACTATAGCAATCAGCCCCAGCATTTT
CDR3aa: CASSFDYSNQPQHF

abundance: .
len: 14
d_gene: .
v_gene: TRBV30
j_gene: TRBJ1-1
CDR3nt: TGTGCCTGGAGTGTACTTCAGGGGAACACTGAAGCTTTCTTT
CDR3aa: CAWSVLQGNTEAFF

abundance: .
len: 11
d_gene: .
v_gene: TRBV30
j_gene: TRBJ2-7
CDR3nt: TGTGCCTCCAGGACGGCGACCGAGCAGTACTTC
CDR3aa: CASRTATEQYF

abundance: .
len: 16
d_gene: TRBD2
v_gene: TRBV19
j_gene: TRBJ2-1
CDR3nt: TGTGCCAGTAGTATAATCCCAGCGGGGGGGGTGGATGAGCAGTTCTTC
CDR3aa: CASSIIPAGGVDEQFF

abundance: .
len: 16
d_gene: .
v_gene: TRBV19
j_gene: TRBJ1-5
CDR3nt: TGTGCCAGTAGAGGAACCGTGCAGGGCCCAAGAGAGCCCCAGCATTTT
CDR3aa: CASRGTVQGPREPQHF

abundance: .
len: 14
d_gene: TRBD2
v_gene: TRBV5-6
j_gene: TRBJ2-7
CDR3nt: TGTGCCAGCGTAGGCGGGGGGGAAGGCTACGAGCAGTACTTC
CDR3aa: CASVGGGEGYEQYF

abundance: few
len: 13
d_gene: TRBD2
v_gene: TRBV27
j_gene: TRBJ2-5
CDR3nt: TGTGCCAGCAGCCGTGGATTGGGCGGGGGGCTCTACTTC
CDR3aa: CASSRGLGGGLYF

abundance: few
len: 16
d_gene: .
v_gene: TRBV27
j_gene: TRBJ2-1
CDR3nt: TGTGCCAGCAGTTCAGGTTGGGAGAGCTCCTACAATGAGCAGTTCTTC
CDR3aa: CASSSGWESSYNEQFF

abundance: .
len: 13
d_gene: .
v_gene: TRBV27
j_gene: TRBJ1-1
CDR3nt: TGTGCCATCGGGGGAGGTCCGAACACTGAAGCTTTCTTT
CDR3aa: CAIGGGPNTEAFF

abundance: .
len: 13
d_gene: .
v_gene: TRBV12-5
j_gene: TRBJ2-2
CDR3nt: TGTGCTAGTGTCGGACAGTACACCGGGGAGCTGTTTTTT
CDR3aa: CASVGQYTGELFF

abundance: once
len: 17
d_gene: TRBD2
v_gene: TRBV5-1
j_gene: TRBJ2-7
CDR3nt: TGCGCCAGCAGCTTGGAGACGGGGGGGCCGTTTGACCACGAGCAGTACTTC
CDR3aa: CASSLETGGPFDHEQYF

abundance: .
len: 12
d_gene: .
v_gene: TRBV30
j_gene: TRBJ1-1
CDR3nt: TGTGCCTGGAGTGCTATGAACACTGAAGCTTTCTTT
CDR3aa: CAWSAMNTEAFF

abundance: .
len: 15
d_gene: TRBD1
v_gene: TRBV29-1
j_gene: TRBJ2-1
CDR3nt: TGCAGCGTTGAAGGGGCACGACAGGGGGGGAATGAGCAGTTCTTC
CDR3aa: CSVEGARQGGNEQFF

abundance: .
len: 17
d_gene: .
v_gene: TRBV21-1
j_gene: TRBJ2-6
CDR3nt: TGTGCCAGCAGCAAAGATGGGGGACACTCTGGGGCCAACGTCCTGACTTTC
CDR3aa: CASSKDGGHSGANVLTF

abundance: .
len: 14
d_gene: .
v_gene: TRBV30
j_gene: TRBJ1-1
CDR3nt: TGTGCCTGGAGTGTAGGCGGAATGAACACTGAAGCTTTCTTT
CDR3aa: CAWSVGGMNTEAFF

abundance: few
len: 12
d_gene: .
v_gene: TRBV30
j_gene: TRBJ2-5
CDR3nt: TGTGCCTGGAGTGCCGGGGAAGAGACCCAGTACTTC
CDR3aa: CAWSAGEETQYF

abundance: .
len: 15
d_gene: .
v_gene: TRBV29-1
j_gene: TRBJ2-7
CDR3nt: TGCAGCGTTGAAGAATTAAGCGGGCCAACCTACGAGCAGTACTTC
CDR3aa: CSVEELSGPTYEQYF

abundance: .
len: 15
d_gene: .
v_gene: TRBV9
j_gene: TRBJ1-3
CDR3nt: TGTGCCAGCAGCGTGGGGCAGGACTCTGGAAACACCATATATTTT
CDR3aa: CASSVGQDSGNTIYF

abundance: few
len: 14
d_gene: .
v_gene: TRBV30
j_gene: TRBJ1-1
CDR3nt: TGTGCCTGGAGTGTACTTGGGGGGAACACTGAAGCTTTCTTT
CDR3aa: CAWSVLGGNTEAFF

abundance: few
len: 12
d_gene: .
v_gene: TRBV13
j_gene: TRBJ2-7
CDR3nt: TGTGCCAGCAGCACGGAGACAGCCGAGCAGTACTTC
CDR3aa: CASSTETAEQYF

abundance: .
len: 14
d_gene: .
v_gene: TRBV4-1
j_gene: TRBJ2-7
CDR3nt: TGCGCCAGCAGCCAAGATAGGCAGGTCTACGAGCAGTACTTC
CDR3aa: CASSQDRQVYEQYF